This TCR beta chain was identified in a study of blood T cells in healthy people across ages. Notes on the study in general: Comparison with aged donors showed that long-lived donors had more naive CD4+ cells and higher diversity.

Germline V gene data show CDR1 as DFQATT and CDR2 as SNEGSKA (reference sequence). V was pared by 3 bases and J by 11 bases, with 19 bases between. The CDR3 sequence is 13 residues long. With a J-beta primer mix and a sample-barcoded 5' primer, a second PCR ran about 6 to 11 cycles. Each CDR3 protein gets one entry after TCRdb re-called the 5' RACE reads with MiXCR. The sample lists roughly 680,000 distinct CDR3 sequences, 52% occurring once. About this clonotype itself: Its matching antigen is unknown.

This TCR was recovered from a woman of 80 years or more in good health. Sample: blood. The chain combines TRBV20-1 with TRBJ2-5; D assignment may be TRBD1 or TRBD2 (6 bases each). CDR3 sequence reads: CSASGGLYNEQYF. Written as DNA, the CDR3 is TGCAGTGCTAGCGGGGGCCTTTACAATGAGCAGTACTTC.